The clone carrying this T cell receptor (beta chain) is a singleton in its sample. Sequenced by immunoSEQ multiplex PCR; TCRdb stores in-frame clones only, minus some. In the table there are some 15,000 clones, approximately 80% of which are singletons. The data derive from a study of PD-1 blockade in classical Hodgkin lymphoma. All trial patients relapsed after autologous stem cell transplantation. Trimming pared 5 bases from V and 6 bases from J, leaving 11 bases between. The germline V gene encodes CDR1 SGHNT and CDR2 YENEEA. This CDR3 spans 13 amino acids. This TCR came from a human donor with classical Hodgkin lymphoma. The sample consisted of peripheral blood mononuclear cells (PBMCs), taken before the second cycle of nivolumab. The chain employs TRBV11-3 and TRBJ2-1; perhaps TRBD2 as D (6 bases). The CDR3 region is CASSLSGPNEQFF. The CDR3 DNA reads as TGTGCCAGCAGCCTTAGCGGTCCCAATGAGCAGTTCTTC.